These 22 T cell receptor beta chains were all obtained from the same sample, sequenced in a study of T cell repertoires in cytomegalovirus infection. Via MiXCR, TCRdb re-called the reads, giving one row per CDR3 protein. The data contain about 60,000 distinct CDR3 sequences, 20% to 25% of them seen just once; the ten biggest clones take up under 85%. No antigens are known for them. The sample was CD8+ T cells from cultured PBMCs, taken from culture after CMV antigen stimulation. These receptor sequences come from a human donor in good health (CMV status not recorded). Some clones in this sample may be carry-over from other donors' samples.

In its sample, this clonotype was seen a few times. For the CDR3, the DNA is TGTGCCAGCAGTTTAGACACAGGGGTGGCTGAAGCTTTCTTT. It specifies CASSLDTGVAEAFF. The chain combines TRBV12-3 or TRBV12-4 with TRBJ1-1; TRBD1 matches 7 bases. J was trimmed by 6 bases and V by 1 base; bases with no gene match: 5. The CDR3 loop spans 14 amino acids.

V is TRBV10-3 and J is TRBJ2-7; perhaps D is TRBD1 or TRBD2 (5 bases each). V lost 0 bases to trimming and J lost 3 bases, with 12 bases between them. The germline gives CDR1 ENHRY, CDR2 SYGVKD. CDR3 length equals 15 residues. In DNA, the CDR3 is TGTGCCATCAGTGAGTCCGGGGCACCTAACTACGAGCAGTACTTC. Its translation: CAISESGAPNYEQYF.

This clonotype turned up a few times. V and J are TRBV7-6 and TRBJ2-2; D is possibly TRBD1 or TRBD2 (5 bases each). V was cut by 1 base and J by 14 bases, with 14 bases left in between. The CDR3 runs to 13 residues. Per germline, CDR1 SGHVS and CDR2 FNYEAQ. Here the CDR3 reads CASSLVGNRFLFF. The CDR3 DNA reads as TGTGCCAGCAGCTTAGTCGGGAACAGGTTCCTGTTTTTT.

V gene TRBV29-1 combines with J gene TRBJ1-1; no firm D call. Germline V gene sequence: CDR1 SQVTM, CDR2 ANQGSEA. The CDR3 runs to 11 residues. V lost 8 bases and J lost 5, with 12 bases in between. The CDR3 reads CSLTLGTEAFF. CDR3 in DNA: TGCAGCTTGACCCTAGGGACTGAAGCTTTCTTT.

The rearrangement links TRBV6-5 to TRBJ2-1; D gene ambiguous. CDR3 length: 14 residues. Germline CDR1 MNHEY, CDR2 SVGAGI. V dropped 4 bases and J dropped 9 bases, with 16 bases sitting between them. The DNA of the CDR3 is TGTGCCAGCAGTTCCTCACTAAGGATCGGTGAGCAGTTCTTC. Residues: CASSSSLRIGEQFF.

This clonotype appeared once. One end of the junction does not line up with germline, which may come from a read error. The chain couples TRBV7-2 to TRBJ1-2, with D unresolved. The CDR3 spans 13 residues. The germline V gene encodes CDR1 SGHTA and CDR2 FQGNSA. The CDR3 protein is CVSSPSGGNGYTF. For the CDR3, the DNA is TGTGTCAGCAGCCCCTCCGGCGGGAATGGCTACACCTTC.

This chain uses TRBV4-3 with TRBJ2-1; D gene uncertain. This CDR3 is built from 13 residues. V was shortened by 2 bases and J by 8 bases, with 10 bases between the two germline ends. The V gene's germline CDR1 is LGHNA and CDR2 YSLEER. This CDR3 is CASSQPLGHEQFF. The CDR3 region has the DNA TGCGCCAGCAGCCAACCCCTCGGTCATGAGCAGTTCTTC.

The chain recombines TRBV19 with TRBJ1-2; 10 nucleotides match TRBD1. The CDR3 is 17 amino acids. The J segment lost 0 bases and the V segment lost 1 base, leaving 5 bases of the junction unmatched. Germline V gene lookup returns CDR1 LNHDA and CDR2 SQIVND (reference sequence). The CDR3 is CASSIATGGDSNYGYTF. CDR3 sequence (DNA): TGTGCCAGTAGTATAGCGACAGGGGGCGATTCTAACTATGGCTACACCTTC.

This CDR3 is CASSAESYSLNEQFF. CDR3 coding DNA: TGTGCCAGCAGTGCCGAGAGTTACAGCCTCAATGAGCAGTTCTTC. The V call is TRBV2, the J call TRBJ2-1; D not certain. CDR1 SNHLY and CDR2 FYNNEI come from the germline V gene. This CDR3 has 15 residues. V was clipped by 4 bases and J by 6 bases, with 16 bases between them.

The gene calls are TRBV6-1 and TRBJ1-5, with TRBD1 as a possible D gene (6 bases). CDR1 is MNHNS, CDR2 SASEGT, per germline. V was pared by 8 bases and J by 0 bases, with 11 bases between. The CDR3 loop spans 14 amino acids. As DNA, the CDR3 is TGTGCCAGCCTCGGGACAACTAGCAATCAGCCCCAGCATTTT. This encodes CASLGTTSNQPQHF.

This clonotype was counted at least ten times. The chain uses TRBV7-2 and TRBJ1-2; no firm D call. The CDR3 consists of 15 residues. V lost 1 base and J lost 2, with 11 bases in between. CDR1 is SGHTA and CDR2 is FQGNSA in the germline V gene. The chain's CDR3 is CASSLGSAANYGYTF. CDR3 nucleotide sequence: TGTGCCAGCAGCTTAGGGTCGGCAGCAAACTATGGCTACACCTTC.

The chain joins TRBV6-2 or TRBV6-3 to TRBJ1-5, with 8 positions matching TRBD1. Germline V gives CDR1 MNHEY, CDR2 SVGEGT. The CDR3 contains 19 residues. V shed 2 bases and J 0 bases; nucleotides not matched to a gene: 12. The DNA of the CDR3 is TGTGCCAGCAGTTACCGGACAGGGAAAAGGATTTATAGCAATCAGCCCCAGCATTTT. The encoded protein is CASSYRTGKRIYSNQPQHF.

The V call is TRBV9, the J call TRBJ1-4; TRBD1 matches at 7 bases. Trimming at V came to 3 bases and at J to 5 bases, leaving 7 bases not matched to a gene. CDR1 and CDR2 (germline): SGDLS, YYNGEE. This CDR3 is 15 amino acids long. CDR3 DNA: TGTGCCAGCAGCGCAACAGGGGCTCTAAATGAAAAACTGTTTTTT. It specifies CASSATGALNEKLFF.

The V gene is TRBV28, the J gene TRBJ2-1; 9 bases match TRBD1. The V segment lost 2 bases and the J segment 5 bases; nucleotides outside the gene matches: 13. This CDR3 is built from 18 residues. In germline, CDR1 is MDHEN, CDR2 SYDVKM. The CDR3 protein is CASSLRYLGQGSNNEQFF. CDR3 DNA sequence: TGTGCCAGCAGTTTACGGTACCTCGGACAGGGGAGTAACAATGAGCAGTTCTTC.

The V and J genes are TRBV7-6 and TRBJ2-7, with a tentative D call TRBD1 (6 bases). V lost 4 bases and J lost 1, with 17 bases in between. Germline V CDR1 and CDR2: SGHVS, FNYEAQ. The CDR3 runs to 16 residues. CDR3 bases: TGTGCCAGCAGCTCCGGGCCCCGGGACACATCCTACGAGCAGTACTTC. It codes for CASSSGPRDTSYEQYF.

Only a few counts were recorded for this clonotype. The V and J genes are TRBV6-1 and TRBJ2-3; 8 positions match TRBD2. Looked up from germline, CDR1 is MNHNS and CDR2 is SASEGT. The CDR3 runs 16 residues. Unmatched junction bases numbered 9, after V lost 7 bases and J lost 0 bases. In DNA form, the CDR3 reads TGTGCCAGCAACCCCTCGGGGGGGGCGAGCACAGATACGCAGTATTTT. Amino acids: CASNPSGGASTDTQYF.

This clonotype showed up just once. This sequence joins TRBV6-5 and TRBJ1-1; possible D gene TRBD1, 5 bases. The V gene lost 6 bases and the J gene lost 4 bases, with 15 bases spanning the gap. In germline, CDR1 is MNHEY, CDR2 SVGAGI. CDR3 length: 14 residues. The CDR3: CASRLAGSRTEAFF. In nucleotides, the CDR3 is TGTGCCAGCAGACTGGCAGGGTCGCGCACTGAAGCTTTCTTT.

The gene calls are TRBV7-9 and TRBJ2-2; D ambiguous. Germline-derived CDR1 and CDR2 are SEHNR and FQNEAQ (reference sequence). With 6 bases removed from V and 0 bases from J, the gap between germline ends came to 5 bases. This CDR3 is built from 13 residues. This chain's CDR3 is CASSQANTGELFF. In DNA form, the CDR3 reads TGTGCCAGCAGTCAGGCGAACACCGGGGAGCTGTTTTTT.

This clonotype showed up just a few times. The rearrangement links TRBV20-1 to TRBJ1-1, with 10 nucleotides matching TRBD1. Germline CDR1 DFQATT, CDR2 SNEGSKA (reference sequence). The ends lost 6 bases at V and 4 bases at J; junction bases unmatched: 5. This CDR3 region has 13 residues. CDR3 in DNA: TGCAGTGCCCTGGACAGGGGGAGCACTGAAGCTTTCTTT. Translated: CSALDRGSTEAFF.

A few counts support this clonotype. This chain connects TRBV9 to TRBJ2-1, with D possibly matching TRBD1 (6 bases). Trimming took 3 bases from V and 4 from J, leaving 11 bases between them. Per the germline V gene, CDR1 is SGDLS and CDR2 is YYNGEE. The CDR3 length is 14 residues. In DNA, the CDR3 is TGTGCCAGCAGCGATGCCGGGACATACAATGAGCAGTTCTTC. This encodes CASSDAGTYNEQFF.

This clonotype was observed a few times. The rearrangement uses TRBV4-1 and TRBJ2-5; 8 nucleotides line up with TRBD2. CDR1 is MGHRA and CDR2 is YSYEKL in the germline V gene. The trim removed 3 bases at V and 5 bases at J, leaving 5 bases unmatched. This CDR3 spans 14 amino acids. CDR3 sequence (DNA): TGCGCCAGCAGCCACGGACTAGCAGGGGAGACCCAGTACTTC. Translation: CASSHGLAGETQYF.

V is TRBV6-1 and J is TRBJ2-7; 10 bases fit TRBD1. Germline V lookup: CDR1 MNHNS, CDR2 SASEGT. The CDR3 extends over 14 amino acids. V shed 6 bases, J shed 3 bases, and the junction held 5 bases outside the gene matches. The CDR3 protein is CASRWTGGNYEQYF. The CDR3 DNA reads TGTGCCAGCAGATGGACAGGGGGGAACTACGAGCAGTACTTC.